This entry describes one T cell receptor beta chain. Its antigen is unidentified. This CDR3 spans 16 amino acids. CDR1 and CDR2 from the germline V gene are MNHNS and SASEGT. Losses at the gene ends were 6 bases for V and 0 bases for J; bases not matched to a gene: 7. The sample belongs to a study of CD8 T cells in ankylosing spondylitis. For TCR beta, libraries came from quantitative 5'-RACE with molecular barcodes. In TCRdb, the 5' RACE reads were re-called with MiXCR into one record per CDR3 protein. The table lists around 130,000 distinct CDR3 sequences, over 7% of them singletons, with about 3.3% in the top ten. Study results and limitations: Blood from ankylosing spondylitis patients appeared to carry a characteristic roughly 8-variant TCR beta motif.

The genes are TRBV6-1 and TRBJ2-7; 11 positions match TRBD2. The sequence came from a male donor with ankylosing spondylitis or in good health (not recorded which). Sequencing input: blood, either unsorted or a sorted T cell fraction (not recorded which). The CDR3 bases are TGTGCCAGCAGCCGGACTAGCGGGTTGAGCTCCTACGAGCAGTACTTC. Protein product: CASSRTSGLSSYEQYF.